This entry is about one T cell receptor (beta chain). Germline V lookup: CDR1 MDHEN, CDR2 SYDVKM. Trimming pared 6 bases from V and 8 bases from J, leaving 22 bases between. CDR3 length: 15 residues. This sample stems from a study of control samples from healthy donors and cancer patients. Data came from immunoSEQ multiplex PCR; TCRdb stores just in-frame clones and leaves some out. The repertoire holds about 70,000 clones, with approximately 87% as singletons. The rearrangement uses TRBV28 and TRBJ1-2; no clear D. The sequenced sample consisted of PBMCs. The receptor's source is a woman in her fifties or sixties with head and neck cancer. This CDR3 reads CASSLEGQSLGGYTF. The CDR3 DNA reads TGTGCCAGCAGCCTTGAAGGCCAGTCCCTTGGGGGCTACACCTTC.